Here is one T cell receptor (beta chain) with its context. As yet, its antigen is unknown. The data are from a study of cytomegalovirus exposure and HLA in healthy donors. Primers included in the PCR were 60 Vbeta and 13 Jbeta primers. The assay was immunoSEQ multiplex PCR, and TCRdb's table has in-frame clones only and misses some. The profile shows some 200,000 clones, 77% of them singletons. Whole-study results and caveats: It was reported in a later analysis that an Asian-associated ancestry cluster showed fewer N-insertions than the roughly 710-donor mean.

Sample: PBMCs. This TCR came from a woman in her sixties in good health and CMV-seropositive.

CDR3 coding DNA: TGTGCCAGCAGCTTAGAGGCAGGGGGCACAGATACGCAGTATTTT. It codes for CASSLEAGGTDTQYF. The chain carries TRBV7-9 and TRBJ2-3, with D possibly matching TRBD1 (6 bases). Germline V gene sequence: CDR1 SEHNR, CDR2 FQNEAQ (reference sequence). V lost 1 base, J lost 1 base, and 9 bases lay in between. The length of the CDR3 is 15 residues. Full variable domain (outside the CDR3, taken from reference TRBV7-9 and TRBJ2-3): DTGVSQNPRHKITKRGQNVTFRCDPISEHNRLYWYRQTLGQGPEFLTYFQNEAQLEKSRLLSDRFSAERPKGSFSTLEIQRTEQGDSAMYLCASSLEAGGTDTQYFGPGTRLTVL.